This T cell receptor (beta chain) was observed in a study of blood T cells in healthy people across ages. The authors ran a second PCR of 7 to 11 cycles using a sample-barcoded 5' primer and a J-beta primer mix. In TCRdb, the 5' RACE reads were re-called with MiXCR into one record per CDR3 protein. The profile covers approximately 820,000 distinct CDR3 sequences, with around 43% appearing a single time and 15% to 25% taken by the ten largest. Germline loops: CDR1 SGHTA, CDR2 FQGNSA. The CDR3 is 15 residues long. The V end was cut by 1 base, the J end by 4 bases, with 12 bases between. The chain couples TRBV7-2 to TRBJ2-3; D may be TRBD1 (5 bases). The clonotype comes from a man aged 60 to 75 in good health. Sequencing was done on a sample of blood. The CDR3 DNA reads as TGTGCCAGCAGCTTAGTAGGGGCAGGGTCAGATACGCAGTATTTT. It encodes CASSLVGAGSDTQYF.